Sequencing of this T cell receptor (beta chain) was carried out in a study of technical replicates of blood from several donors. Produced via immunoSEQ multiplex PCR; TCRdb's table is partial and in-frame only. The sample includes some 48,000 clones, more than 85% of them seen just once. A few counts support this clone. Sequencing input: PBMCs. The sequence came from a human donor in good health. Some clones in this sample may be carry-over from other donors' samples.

The CDR3 sequence is CASSLGPANGNTIYF. CDR3 nucleotides: TGTGCCAGCAGCTTAGGCCCAGCGAATGGAAACACCATATATTTT. The chain carries TRBV7-2 and TRBJ1-3; D remains ambiguous. V was cut by 1 base and J by 3 bases, with 10 bases left in between. The germline gives CDR1 SGHTA, CDR2 FQGNSA. CDR3 length: 15 amino acids. The entire variable domain, with the rest obtained from reference TRBV7-2 and TRBJ1-3, is as follows: GAGVSQSPSNKVTEKGKDVELRCDPISGHTALYWYRQSLGQGLEFLIYFQGNSAPDKSGLPSDRFSAERTGGSVSTLTIQRTQQEDSAVYLCASSLGPANGNTIYFGEGSWLTVV.